This TCR beta chain came from a study of blood T cell repertoires in COVID-19. In the study overall: COVID-19 samples, acute and convalescent, were from the United States, Italy and Spain. Nucleic acid was either cDNA or gDNA, and it came from T cells, B-cell-depleted T cells, or PBMCs.

The J segment lost 3 bases and the V segment lost 1 base, leaving 3 bases of the junction unmatched. Germline V lookup: CDR1 SGHVS, CDR2 FQNEAQ. The CDR3 runs to 15 residues. The authors' processing: The authors estimated nucleated cell counts from reference gene primer amplification. The assay was immunoSEQ multiplex PCR, and TCRdb's table has in-frame clones only and misses some. V and J calls and clone size are as listed in that table; D and trimming were resolved from the DNA. The sample records 150,000 to 200,000 clones, around four fifths being singletons. The TCR sequence derives from a woman in her thirties with acute or convalescent COVID-19. Sequenced input: peripheral blood. This rearrangement joins TRBV7-8 to TRBJ2-4, with 7 bases fitting TRBD2. Written as DNA, the CDR3 is TGTGCCAGCAGCTTAGGGTCGGGAGGCAAAAACATTCAGTACTTC. This encodes CASSLGSGGKNIQYF. Filled out from reference TRBV7-8 and TRBJ2-4, the complete variable domain reads GAGVSQSPRYKVAKRGQDVALRCDPISGHVSLFWYQQALGQGPEFLTYFQNEAQLDKSGLPSDRFFAERPEGSVSTLKIQRTQQEDSAVYLCASSLGSGGKNIQYFGAGTRLSVL.